Given below is one T cell receptor (beta chain) in context. These data are taken from a study of PD-L1 blockade in urothelial cancer. As for the study in general: Administration of atezolizumab to patients began in the mid-2010s, at 1,200 mg intravenously every 3 weeks. At 3 weeks (second dose) and 6 weeks after starting treatment, blood was analyzed. Median T cell yield from blood was roughly 140,000.

This CDR3 contains 15 residues. Trimming cost V 2 bases and J 6 bases; bases outside gene matches: 10. Looked up from germline, CDR1 is MDHEN and CDR2 is SYDVKM. Sequenced by immunoSEQ multiplex PCR; TCRdb stores in-frame clones only, minus some. The data contain 55,000 to 85,000 clones, approximately 91% of them seen just once; the ten biggest clones take up less than 3.5%. Each patient gave between 1 and 8 samples of peripheral blood mononuclear cells, which were collected pretreatment and during treatment. The origin of this receptor is a man between 60 and 75 years old with urothelial cancer. Sequencing was performed on PBMCs, taken around atezolizumab (anti-PD-L1) treatment. The chain uses TRBV28 and TRBJ2-7; 7 positions match TRBD1. The CDR3 sequence is CASSLGRTGRGEQYF. The CDR3 DNA reads as TGTGCCAGCAGTTTAGGCCGGACAGGTCGCGGCGAGCAGTACTTC. The full variable domain, completed using reference TRBV28 and TRBJ2-7, is DVKVTQSSRYLVKRTGEKVFLECVQDMDHENMFWYRQDPGLGLRLIYFSYDVKMKEKGDIPEGYSVSREKKERFSLILESASTNQTSMYLCASSLGRTGRGEQYFGPGTRLTVT.